The 10 T cell receptor beta chains presented below share a single source sample, sequenced in a study of regulatory T cells in long-lasting Graves disease. Time point here: persistent/refractory GD, antithyroid drugs over 5 years with positive TRAb. From RNA extracted from PBMCs, the TCR library was made. Arm-PCR of CDR3 regions with iRepertoire HTBI primers generated TCR beta libraries. TCRdb called the multiplex PCR reads again in MiXCR, with one record for every CDR3 protein. This table has about 470,000 distinct CDR3 sequences, 20% to 25% appearing once. The input for sequencing was peripheral blood mononuclear cells (PBMCs), taken when the disease was refractory, from a patient treated with antithyroid drugs. The receptors were sampled from a female donor with Graves disease.

The CDR3 sequence: CATSTARLVLGSYEQYF. In nucleotides, the CDR3 is TGTGCCACCAGCACAGCCCGGTTGGTTCTGGGTTCCTACGAGCAGTACTTC. This chain joins TRBV15 and TRBJ2-7; D is undetermined. Germline V gene lookup returns CDR1 LNHNV and CDR2 YYDKDF (reference sequence). CDR3 length: 17 amino acids. V gave up 4 bases and J gave up 1 base, with 20 bases separating them.

This clonotype has ten or more counts. The genes are TRBV2 and TRBJ2-7; tentative D call: TRBD2 (5 bases). The V gene lost 7 bases and the J gene lost 3 bases, with 19 bases spanning the gap. Germline CDR1 is SNHLY and CDR2 is FYNNEI. The CDR3 is made up of 15 amino acids. The CDR3 region has the DNA TGTGCCAGCAAACTAGACCAACCACCGAACTACGAGCAGTACTTC. Translation gives CASKLDQPPNYEQYF.

This clonotype appeared many times. The CDR3 DNA is TGTGCCAGCAGCCCAGGGCTGGGACAGGGTGAAATGACCCAGTACTTC. This gives the protein CASSPGLGQGEMTQYF. The chain is built from TRBV7-2 and TRBJ2-5, with 9 positions matching TRBD1. J lost 7 bases, V lost 5 bases, and 14 bases had no gene match. The germline V gene has CDR1 SGHTA and CDR2 FQGNSA. The CDR3 has 16 amino acids. The full variable domain, with the rest looked up from reference TRBV7-2 and TRBJ2-5, is GAGVSQSPSNKVTEKGKDVELRCDPISGHTALYWYRQSLGQGLEFLIYFQGNSAPDKSGLPSDRFSAERTGGSVSTLTIQRTQQEDSAVYLCASSPGLGQGEMTQYFGPGTRLLVL.

The chain carries TRBV10-3 and TRBJ1-5; D gene unclear. Germline lookup yields CDR1 ENHRY and CDR2 SYGVKD. The CDR3 is made up of 13 amino acids. Trimming took off 0 bases at V and 5 bases at J, with 5 bases between the two ends. CDR3 amino acids: CAISESWDQPQHF. The CDR3 bases are TGTGCCATCAGTGAGTCGTGGGATCAGCCCCAGCATTTT.

This clonotype was seen many times. The rearrangement uses TRBV28 and TRBJ1-1, with D maybe TRBD1 (6 bases). Between the trimmed V and J ends, which lost 1 base and 3 bases, there was a span of 9 bases. CDR3 length equals 14 residues. Per the germline V gene, CDR1 is MDHEN and CDR2 is SYDVKM. This chain's CDR3 is CASSLSGGDTEAFF. CDR3 nucleotides: TGTGCCAGCAGTTTATCCGGGGGCGACACTGAAGCTTTCTTT. The complete variable domain, with remaining parts taken from reference TRBV28 and TRBJ1-1, reads DVKVTQSSRYLVKRTGEKVFLECVQDMDHENMFWYRQDPGLGLRLIYFSYDVKMKEKGDIPEGYSVSREKKERFSLILESASTNQTSMYLCASSLSGGDTEAFFGQGTRLTVV.

The chain joins TRBV20-1 to TRBJ1-2; D not certain. Trimming left V 5 bases short and J 4 bases short, with 11 bases between. The germline V gene has CDR1 DFQATT and CDR2 SNEGSKA (reference sequence). The CDR3 is 12 amino acids. In nucleotides, the CDR3 is TGCAGTGCTGGAGGTACTTCCTATGGCTACACCTTC. Its protein product is CSAGGTSYGYTF.

The V call is TRBV20-1, the J call TRBJ2-5; D tentatively fits TRBD1 or TRBD2 (5 bases each). The CDR3 is 13 residues long. Germline-derived CDR1 and CDR2 are DFQATT and SNEGSKA (reference sequence). V lost 3 bases, J lost 3 bases, and 11 bases lay in between. CDR3 region: CSASEGLKETQYF. In DNA form, the CDR3 reads TGCAGTGCTAGTGAGGGGCTAAAAGAGACCCAGTACTTC.

This clonotype was seen at least ten times. This chain connects TRBV12-3 or TRBV12-4 to TRBJ2-1, with D possibly being TRBD1 (6 bases). The V gene lost 3 bases and the J gene lost 4 bases, with 13 bases spanning the gap. The CDR3 totals 15 residues. The CDR3 reads CASSFTGLGYNEQFF. CDR3 coding DNA: TGTGCCAGCAGTTTCACAGGGCTGGGGTACAATGAGCAGTTCTTC.

This clonotype was seen many times. This chain links TRBV7-8 with TRBJ2-4; 13 bases agree with TRBD2. The germline V gene encodes CDR1 SGHVS and CDR2 FQNEAQ. This CDR3 region has 18 residues. After removal of 5 bases from V and 0 bases from J, the junction contained 7 bases not matched to a gene. CDR3: CASSLTGTSGVAKNIQYF. For the CDR3, the DNA is TGTGCCAGCAGCCTAACCGGGACTAGCGGGGTAGCCAAAAACATTCAGTACTTC.

The J gene is TRBJ1-1, the V gene TRBV19; 8 nucleotides match TRBD1. This CDR3 has 13 amino acids. V was pared by 4 bases and J by 7 bases, with 5 bases of the junction left unmatched. Germline lookup yields CDR1 LNHDA and CDR2 SQIVND (reference sequence). The CDR3 coding sequence is TGTGCCAGTAGTAGCAGGGGGCGGGTTGAAGCTTTCTTT. Its protein is CASSSRGRVEAFF.